The 5 T cell receptor beta chains given below trace back to one sample, sequenced in a study of tumor-infiltrating lymphocytes in primary liver carcinoma. Making TCR beta cDNA involved approximately 530 ng total RNA and a constant-region primer. Three nested multiplex PCR rounds, a slightly modified ARM-PCR, produced the libraries for TCR beta. TRBV1-TRBV30 forward primers paired with a C-beta reverse primer drove the first two PCR rounds, about 11 cycles each. TCRdb re-derived calls from the multiplex PCR reads in MiXCR, one entry per CDR3 protein. The data show about 120,000 distinct CDR3 sequences, roughly 70% seen once. The study co-extracted DNA and RNA from 20-30 mg of unsorted bulk tissue. The sample comprised tumor-adjacent normal liver tissue. These receptor sequences come from a woman aged 60 to 75 with primary liver carcinoma and hepatitis B virus infection.

This chain links TRBV11-2 with TRBJ2-7; unclear D gene. The length of the CDR3 is 15 residues. The germline V gene encodes CDR1 SGHAT and CDR2 FQNNGV. The V and J ends lost 7 bases and 3 bases respectively, with 19 bases between them. The CDR3 DNA reads as TGTGCCAGCAACACACCAGCGAGAGCATACTACGAGCAGTACTTC. Protein product: CASNTPARAYYEQYF.

Remarks on this clonotype: This may be a read error: a much more frequent sequence differs by one nucleotide. The gene calls are TRBV5-1 and TRBJ2-1, with 7 nucleotides matching TRBD1. V dropped 4 bases and J dropped 8; count of bases not matched to a gene: 12. The CDR3 totals 15 residues. The germline CDR1 and CDR2 sequences are SGHRS and YFSETQ. This CDR3 is CASSRGGSFEDEQFF. The CDR3 DNA is TGCGCCAGCAGCAGAGGGGGCTCTTTCGAGGATGAGCAGTTCTTC.

Of note for this clonotype: A junction end diverges from the germline sequence, so it may reflect a read error. The chain couples TRBV29-1 to TRBJ1-2, with TRBD1 matching 7 bases. The CDR3 runs 14 residues. The germline CDR1 and CDR2 sequences are SQVTM and ANQGSEA. The CDR3 DNA follows: TGCAGCGTTGGGACAGGCCCTCCCAAGTATGGCTACGCCTTC. Residues: CSVGTGPPKYGYAF.

Of note for this clonotype: This may be a read error: a much more frequent sequence differs by one nucleotide. The chain links TRBV28 to TRBJ1-2; D call uncertain. Trimming took 10 bases from V and 6 from J, leaving 12 bases between them. The CDR3 consists of 11 residues. Germline values: CDR1 MDHEN, CDR2 SYDVKM. The CDR3 coding sequence is TGTGCCATCAACCCAGAGGATGGCTACACCTTC. It translates to CAINPEDGYTF.

As for this clonotype: The conserved phenylalanine or tryptophan normally closing the CDR3 is absent here, so this likely arose from a read error. The V gene is TRBV4-1, the J gene TRBJ1-3; a weak D match, TRBD1 (5 bases). The CDR3 is 16 residues long. The germline gives CDR1 MGHRA, CDR2 YSYEKL. The CDR3 nucleotides read TGCGCCAGCAGCCAACAAAGGGGACTTCGTGGAAACGCCATATATCTT. It specifies CASSQQRGLRGNAIYL.